The rows below give T cell receptor beta chains drawn from one sample of a study of T cells after yellow fever vaccination. TCRdb called the 5' RACE reads again in MiXCR, with one record for every CDR3 protein. The data show fewer than 350,000 distinct CDR3 sequences, with approximately 4% seen just once and approximately 19% held by the top ten. This material consisted of PBMCs, taken 15 days after the yellow fever booster vaccination. Source of these receptors: a young man who received the YFV17D yellow fever vaccine. Each CDR3 is given with its conserved first and last residue. D genes are given only for firm matches. Size tells how often a clone was seen (once, few, many) or the class of an expanded clone, and some rows leave it out.

TRBD2 | few | TRBJ2-3 | TRBV7-9 | CASSYHTSGGATDTQYF | TGTGCCAGCAGCTACCATACTAGCGGGGGGGCCACAGATACGCAGTATTTT
TRBD1 | NA | TRBJ1-2 | TRBV7-9 | CASSSLGTAYGYTF | TGTGCCAGCAGCTCCCTAGGGACAGCCTATGGCTACACCTTC
TRBD1 | NA | TRBJ2-7 | TRBV20-1 | CSALGTGGYEQYF | TGCAGTGCTCTGGGGACAGGGGGATACGAGCAGTACTTC
NA | many | TRBJ2-1 | TRBV5-5 | CASISHSSYNEQFF | TGTGCCAGCATCTCCCACAGCTCCTACAATGAGCAGTTCTTC
TRBD1 | NA | TRBJ1-5 | TRBV12-3/TRBV12-4 | CASSGTVYQPQHF | TGTGCCAGCAGTGGGACAGTCTATCAGCCCCAGCATTTT
NA | many | TRBJ2-1 | TRBV24-1 | CATAPGGGANYNEQFF | TGTGCCACCGCTCCCGGTGGGGGGGCGAACTACAATGAGCAGTTCTTC
TRBD1 | many | TRBJ2-1 | TRBV5-1 | CASSPRDRVGEQFF | TGCGCCAGCAGCCCCCGGGACAGGGTGGGTGAGCAGTTCTTC
TRBD1 | many | TRBJ1-6 | TRBV10-3 | CAIRSGTGVSRNSPLHF | TGTGCCATCAGATCCGGGACAGGGGTTAGCCGTAATTCACCCCTCCACTTT
NA | NA | TRBJ2-5 | TRBV3-1 | CASSQVPAQETQYF | TGTGCCAGCAGCCAAGTCCCAGCCCAAGAGACCCAGTACTTC
TRBD2 | few | TRBJ2-6 | TRBV29-1 | CSAAGGPGSGANVLTF | TGCAGCGCCGCGGGGGGCCCTGGCTCTGGGGCCAACGTCCTGACTTTC
NA | many | TRBJ1-4 | TRBV11-2 | CASRVGPTNEKLFF | TGTGCCAGCAGGGTAGGACCAACTAATGAAAAACTGTTTTTT
NA | many | TRBJ2-5 | TRBV2 | CASSRLTPQETQYF | TGTGCCAGCAGCCGACTAACACCACAAGAGACCCAGTACTTC
NA | NA | TRBJ2-7 | TRBV10-1 | CASSESGYPYEQYF | TGCGCCAGCAGTGAATCGGGGTATCCCTACGAGCAGTACTTC
NA | NA | TRBJ1-1 | TRBV6-6 | CASSYSTAGPNTEAFF | TGTGCCAGCAGTTACTCGACGGCAGGGCCGAACACTGAAGCTTTCTTT
TRBD2 | many | TRBJ2-3 | TRBV20-1 | CSASSLAGSADTQYF | TGCAGTGCTAGTTCACTAGCGGGGTCCGCAGATACGCAGTATTTT
TRBD1 | many | TRBJ1-1 | TRBV6-5 | CASSYWDRGRTEAFF | TGTGCCAGCAGTTACTGGGACAGGGGGCGCACTGAAGCTTTCTTT
TRBD2 | many | TRBJ2-1 | TRBV7-2 | CASSFTSGGAGEQFF | TGTGCCAGCAGCTTTACTAGCGGGGGGGCAGGTGAGCAGTTCTTC
TRBD1 | few | TRBJ2-5 | TRBV7-2 | CASSLDDRGGQETQYF | TGTGCCAGCAGCTTAGACGACAGGGGTGGTCAAGAGACCCAGTACTTC
NA | NA | TRBJ1-5 | TRBV7-9 | CASSALGGADQPQHF | TGTGCCAGCAGCGCCCTTGGGGGGGCGGATCAGCCCCAGCATTTT